This record looks at one T cell receptor beta chain sequence and its context. Its antigen remains unknown. The record originates from a study of beta chain features in type 1 diabetes. As for the study in general: Patient and healthy donor groups were alike in age, gender and cell yields.

Study-level results: Naive, central memory and Treg TCRB repertoires seemed to resemble each other more closely in patients than they did in healthy donors.

cDNA synthesis used the whole RNA isolate, giving expressed TCRB sequences. Clones were sequenced by immunoSEQ multiplex PCR, and TCRdb holds only the in-frame ones, with some missing. The data contain around 350,000 clones, roughly 12% of them singletons. Looked up from germline, CDR1 is MDHEN and CDR2 is SYDVKM. The CDR3 totals 15 residues. V lost 4 bases and J 6 bases, leaving 16 bases between the germline ends. This rearrangement joins TRBV28 to TRBJ1-5; no clear D gene. The TCR originated in a man aged 18 to 29 in good health. The specimen was naive CD4+ T cells from blood. The CDR3 reads CASSSSREGTQPQHF. Here the CDR3 DNA reads TGTGCCAGCAGTTCCTCTCGGGAGGGCACTCAGCCCCAGCATTTT.